Shown below are 4 T cell receptor beta chains from a single sample sequenced in a study of blood T cell repertoires in COVID-19. The protocol was immunoSEQ multiplex PCR, while the TCRdb copy is restricted to in-frame clones and leaves out a portion. The data hold about 68,000 clones, with 80% to 90% observed a single time. The specimen was peripheral blood. These receptors all stem from a woman in her sixties with acute or convalescent COVID-19.

The rearrangement joins TRBV3-1 (or the pseudogene TRBV3-2) to TRBJ2-2, with 8 bases fitting TRBD2. Germline values: CDR1 LGHDT, CDR2 YNNKEL (reference sequence). With 4 bases clipped from V and 0 bases from J, the junction kept 7 bases outside the gene matches. The CDR3 runs 17 residues. CDR3 nucleotides: TGTGCCAGCAGCCTCTGGCCGGGACTAGCGAACACCGGGGAGCTGTTTTTT. This gives the protein CASSLWPGLANTGELFF.

This clone was recorded once. The chain joins TRBV11-2 to TRBJ1-2; D perhaps matches TRBD1 (5 bases). CDR3 length equals 15 residues. V was trimmed by 0 bases and J by 2 bases, leaving 10 bases between them. Germline CDR1 and CDR2: SGHAT and FQNNGV. CDR3 region: CASSLDPRQNYGYTF. The CDR3 DNA reads TGTGCCAGCAGCTTAGACCCTCGACAGAACTATGGCTACACCTTC.

V gene TRBV28 combines with J gene TRBJ2-3; 10 bases line up with TRBD2. In germline, CDR1 is MDHEN, CDR2 SYDVKM. Unmatched junction bases numbered 13, after V lost 4 bases and J lost 6 bases. The CDR3 loop spans 17 amino acids. The CDR3, as DNA: TGTGCCAGCAGTTCCCCCAGCGGGGGGGAGGGGGTGGATACGCAGTATTTT. It yields the protein CASSSPSGGEGVDTQYF. The full variable domain, its missing parts supplied by reference TRBV28 and TRBJ2-3, is DVKVTQSSRYLVKRTGEKVFLECVQDMDHENMFWYRQDPGLGLRLIYFSYDVKMKEKGDIPEGYSVSREKKERFSLILESASTNQTSMYLCASSSPSGGEGVDTQYFGPGTRLTVL.

The rearrangement links TRBV2 to TRBJ2-1; tentative D call: TRBD2 (6 bases). V was cut by 8 bases and J by 7 bases, with 18 bases left in between. Per the germline V gene, CDR1 is SNHLY and CDR2 is FYNNEI. The CDR3 sequence is 14 residues long. In nucleotides, the CDR3 is TGTGCCAGCTCAAGAATGGAGGGCACGAATGAGCAGTTCTTC. Translation: CASSRMEGTNEQFF. The variable domain in full, with the rest retrieved from reference TRBV2 and TRBJ2-1, is EPEVTQTPSHQVTQMGQEVILRCVPISNHLYFYWYRQILGQKVEFLVSFYNNEISEKSEIFDDQFSVERPDGSNFTLKIRSTKLEDSAMYFCASSRMEGTNEQFFGPGTRLTVL.